The clone carrying this TCR beta chain occurred a few times. These data are taken from a study of response to subunit inactivated influenza vaccine. TCRdb redid the calling of the RT-PCR reads with MiXCR, one entry per CDR3 protein. The data hold 600,000 to 700,000 distinct CDR3 sequences, with 13% to 15% observed a single time. V lost 3 bases and J 7 bases, leaving 13 bases between the germline ends. Germline V gene data show CDR1 as ENHRY and CDR2 as SYGVKD. The CDR3 has 15 amino acids. This receptor was identified in a man aged 45 to 65 who received an inactivated influenza vaccine. The gene calls are TRBV10-3 and TRBJ1-6; D unresolved. Sequences were derived from PBMCs from blood, sampled around 15 days before vaccination. Here the CDR3 reads CAISEFNLGNSPLHF. CDR3 sequence (DNA): TGTGCCATCAGTGAATTCAACCTTGGAAATTCACCCCTCCACTTT.